The rows below give T cell receptor beta chains drawn from one sample of a study of early T cells in non-severe SARS-CoV-2 infection. TCRdb recomputed calls from the 5' RACE reads with MiXCR, one row per CDR3 protein. Of tens of thousands of distinct CDR3 sequences listed, approximately 10% are singletons. This specimen was whole blood, taken at baseline. The source of these receptors is an adult who was a healthcare worker with PCR-confirmed SARS-CoV-2 infection or an uninfected control (not recorded which). Each CDR3 is given with its conserved first and last residue. D genes are given only for firm matches. Rows may omit the clone size; those that give it use once, few, many or a size class.

CDR3 DNA: TGTGCCAGCAGTTTAACCGCGACAGGGACGACCCTTGAAGCTTTCTTT
CDR3 protein: CASSLTATGTTLEAFF
clone size: .
V gene: TRBV12-3/TRBV12-4
CDR3 length: 16
J gene: TRBJ1-1
D gene: TRBD1

CDR3 DNA: TGTGCCAGCAAGAGACAGGGGGCGGGCGAGCAGTACTTC
CDR3 protein: CASKRQGAGEQYF
clone size: few
V gene: TRBV6-5
CDR3 length: 13
J gene: TRBJ2-7
D gene: TRBD1

CDR3 DNA: TGCGCCAGCAGCTTGCAGAATGAGCAGTTCTTC
CDR3 protein: CASSLQNEQFF
clone size: few
V gene: TRBV5-1
CDR3 length: 11
J gene: TRBJ2-1
D gene: .

CDR3 DNA: TGTGCCAGCGGCGTCTACACTGAAGCTTTCTTT
CDR3 protein: CASGVYTEAFF
clone size: many
V gene: TRBV6-2/TRBV6-3
CDR3 length: 11
J gene: TRBJ1-1
D gene: .

CDR3 DNA: TGTGCCAGCAGTGACGGGGGGGCAGATACGCAGTATTTT
CDR3 protein: CASSDGGADTQYF
clone size: .
V gene: TRBV2
CDR3 length: 13
J gene: TRBJ2-3
D gene: TRBD2

CDR3 DNA: TGTGCCAGCAGCTTAGACGCTCGTCGCGCGGGGACCCAGTACTTC
CDR3 protein: CASSLDARRAGTQYF
clone size: .
V gene: TRBV7-2
CDR3 length: 15
J gene: TRBJ2-5
D gene: .

CDR3 DNA: TGTGCCAGCAGCTTCGGGGGACAGGGGGTGTACGAGCAGTACTTC
CDR3 protein: CASSFGGQGVYEQYF
clone size: few
V gene: TRBV11-2
CDR3 length: 15
J gene: TRBJ2-7
D gene: TRBD1

CDR3 DNA: TGTGCCTGGACCCCAGGGGGTGAAAAACTGTTTTTT
CDR3 protein: CAWTPGGEKLFF
clone size: .
V gene: TRBV30
CDR3 length: 12
J gene: TRBJ1-4
D gene: TRBD1

CDR3 DNA: TGTGCCAGCAGCCTCGCCTCCAATTCACCCCTCCACTTT
CDR3 protein: CASSLASNSPLHF
clone size: .
V gene: TRBV14
CDR3 length: 13
J gene: TRBJ1-6
D gene: .

CDR3 DNA: TGTGCCAGCAGCTCAGTCCCACCCGTCGTTTTCAACGCCTACAATGAGCAGTTCTTC
CDR3 protein: CASSSVPPVVFNAYNEQFF
clone size: few
V gene: TRBV27
CDR3 length: 19
J gene: TRBJ2-1
D gene: .

CDR3 DNA: TGTGCCAGCACGGTGGCAGGGCCGGGAGCTTTCTTT
CDR3 protein: CASTVAGPGAFF
clone size: .
V gene: TRBV2
CDR3 length: 12
J gene: TRBJ1-1
D gene: .

CDR3 DNA: TGTGCCAGCAGCTTCACTAGCGGGGCTACCCCCGATACGCAGTATTTT
CDR3 protein: CASSFTSGATPDTQYF
clone size: few
V gene: TRBV7-2
CDR3 length: 16
J gene: TRBJ2-3
D gene: TRBD2

CDR3 DNA: TGTGCCAGCAGCAAGGGACTAGCTCGAGTGGAGACCCAGTACTTC
CDR3 protein: CASSKGLARVETQYF
clone size: few
V gene: TRBV14
CDR3 length: 15
J gene: TRBJ2-5
D gene: TRBD2

CDR3 DNA: TGTGCCAGCAGTGAAGACAGGGGGCTTCGCACAGATACGCAGTATTTT
CDR3 protein: CASSEDRGLRTDTQYF
clone size: many
V gene: TRBV2
CDR3 length: 16
J gene: TRBJ2-3
D gene: TRBD1

CDR3 DNA: TGCGCCAGCAGCCAAGATTGGCCTTCGCTGAACACTGAAGCTTTCTTT
CDR3 protein: CASSQDWPSLNTEAFF
clone size: few
V gene: TRBV4-3
CDR3 length: 16
J gene: TRBJ1-1
D gene: .

CDR3 DNA: TGTGCCTGGGCCCATTCTGGGGCCAACGTCCTGACTTTC
CDR3 protein: CAWAHSGANVLTF
clone size: few
V gene: TRBV30
CDR3 length: 13
J gene: TRBJ2-6
D gene: .

CDR3 DNA: TGTGCCAGCAGCAACGAGGGGCGTTCTGAGCAGTTCTTC
CDR3 protein: CASSNEGRSEQFF
clone size: few
V gene: TRBV7-9
CDR3 length: 13
J gene: TRBJ2-1
D gene: .

CDR3 DNA: TGTGCCAGCAGCGCCGGGACGTCATACAATGAGCAGTTCTTC
CDR3 protein: CASSAGTSYNEQFF
clone size: few
V gene: TRBV9
CDR3 length: 14
J gene: TRBJ2-1
D gene: .

CDR3 DNA: TGTGCCAGTAGTCCCAGCGGGGTCGAGCAGTACTTC
CDR3 protein: CASSPSGVEQYF
clone size: .
V gene: TRBV19
CDR3 length: 12
J gene: TRBJ2-7
D gene: TRBD2

CDR3 DNA: TGTGCCAGCAGCGAAAATGCAGGGGATGGCAATCAGCCCCAGCATTTT
CDR3 protein: CASSENAGDGNQPQHF
clone size: .
V gene: TRBV6-6
CDR3 length: 16
J gene: TRBJ1-5
D gene: .

CDR3 DNA: TGTGCCAGCAGCTCCTCGGGAGGGGGCAATCAGCCCCAGCATTTT
CDR3 protein: CASSSSGGGNQPQHF
clone size: few
V gene: TRBV6-2/TRBV6-3
CDR3 length: 15
J gene: TRBJ1-5
D gene: .

CDR3 DNA: TGCGCCAGCAGCTTGGAATTCGGAGCGAACACTGAAGCTTTCTTT
CDR3 protein: CASSLEFGANTEAFF
clone size: .
V gene: TRBV5-1
CDR3 length: 15
J gene: TRBJ1-1
D gene: .

CDR3 DNA: TGTGCCAGCAGTTACGGGCCCTCGGGTAGAGCTTTCTTT
CDR3 protein: CASSYGPSGRAFF
clone size: few
V gene: TRBV6-5
CDR3 length: 13
J gene: TRBJ1-1
D gene: .

CDR3 DNA: TGTGCCAGCAGCTTAGCGCCGGGGGGCGGTGAAGCTTTCTTT
CDR3 protein: CASSLAPGGGEAFF
clone size: few
V gene: TRBV7-8
CDR3 length: 14
J gene: TRBJ1-1
D gene: .

CDR3 DNA: TGTGCCAGCAGCTCAAGTCCCCTGACAGGGGACTATGGCTACACCTTC
CDR3 protein: CASSSSPLTGDYGYTF
clone size: many
V gene: TRBV7-9
CDR3 length: 16
J gene: TRBJ1-2
D gene: TRBD1

CDR3 DNA: TGTGCCAGCAGTTACACACGGGACGAGTATAGCAATCAGCCCCAGCATTTT
CDR3 protein: CASSYTRDEYSNQPQHF
clone size: medium-sized
V gene: TRBV6-6
CDR3 length: 17
J gene: TRBJ1-5
D gene: .

CDR3 DNA: TGTGCCAGCAGTTTACACGAGAATAAGGTCGAGCAGTACTTC
CDR3 protein: CASSLHENKVEQYF
clone size: .
V gene: TRBV12-3/TRBV12-4
CDR3 length: 14
J gene: TRBJ2-7
D gene: .

CDR3 DNA: TGCGCCAGCAGCTTGAGGGAGGGATCACCCCTCCACTTT
CDR3 protein: CASSLREGSPLHF
clone size: many
V gene: TRBV5-1
CDR3 length: 13
J gene: TRBJ1-6
D gene: .

CDR3 DNA: TGTGCCTGGAGTGCCGGGATCGTGGTAGATACGCAGTATTTT
CDR3 protein: CAWSAGIVVDTQYF
clone size: few
V gene: TRBV30
CDR3 length: 14
J gene: TRBJ2-3
D gene: .

CDR3 DNA: TGCAGTGCCACTACTAGCGGGGGCCCTTACGAGCAGTACTTC
CDR3 protein: CSATTSGGPYEQYF
clone size: .
V gene: TRBV20-1
CDR3 length: 14
J gene: TRBJ2-7
D gene: TRBD2

CDR3 DNA: TGTGCCAGCAGCCAAGCGGGGGTCGCTAACTATGGCTACACCTTC
CDR3 protein: CASSQAGVANYGYTF
clone size: few
V gene: TRBV7-8
CDR3 length: 15
J gene: TRBJ1-2
D gene: .

CDR3 DNA: TGCAGTGCTACCCCGACCCGAAAGATCACAGATACGCAGTATTTT
CDR3 protein: CSATPTRKITDTQYF
clone size: .
V gene: TRBV20-1
CDR3 length: 15
J gene: TRBJ2-3
D gene: .

CDR3 DNA: TGCGCCAGCAGCCAAGAAGGGTTGGACGAAAAACTGTTTTTT
CDR3 protein: CASSQEGLDEKLFF
clone size: many
V gene: TRBV4-3
CDR3 length: 14
J gene: TRBJ1-4
D gene: .

CDR3 DNA: TGTGCCATCCACGCTTACATGAACACTGAAGCTTTCTTT
CDR3 protein: CAIHAYMNTEAFF
clone size: many
V gene: TRBV28
CDR3 length: 13
J gene: TRBJ1-1
D gene: .

CDR3 DNA: TGCAGTGCCAGAGTTGCCCGGACAGGGCGAACTGAAGCTTTCTTT
CDR3 protein: CSARVARTGRTEAFF
clone size: few
V gene: TRBV20-1
CDR3 length: 15
J gene: TRBJ1-1
D gene: TRBD1

CDR3 DNA: TGCGCCAGCAAGGAGCCAGCTAACTATGGCTACACCTTC
CDR3 protein: CASKEPANYGYTF
clone size: few
V gene: TRBV5-1
CDR3 length: 13
J gene: TRBJ1-2
D gene: .

CDR3 DNA: TGCGCCAGCAGCCAAGATTTACAGGGAGGGTCCTACGAGCAGTACTTC
CDR3 protein: CASSQDLQGGSYEQYF
clone size: few
V gene: TRBV4-1
CDR3 length: 16
J gene: TRBJ2-7
D gene: .

CDR3 DNA: TGTGCCAGCAAGGGGCCCGAAAATTACGAGCAGTACTTC
CDR3 protein: CASKGPENYEQYF
clone size: .
V gene: TRBV9
CDR3 length: 13
J gene: TRBJ2-7
D gene: .

CDR3 DNA: TGCGCCAGCAGCGAGATCCGGGACAGGGGCTACGAGCAGTACTTC
CDR3 protein: CASSEIRDRGYEQYF
clone size: .
V gene: TRBV5-1
CDR3 length: 15
J gene: TRBJ2-7
D gene: TRBD1

CDR3 DNA: TGTGCCAGCAGTCGGGGCGGGGGTATTTTCCCTTCCGAGCAGTACTTC
CDR3 protein: CASSRGGGIFPSEQYF
clone size: .
V gene: TRBV6-5
CDR3 length: 16
J gene: TRBJ2-7
D gene: TRBD2

CDR3 DNA: TGCAGCGTTGGACAGGGGACCTACGAGCAGTACTTC
CDR3 protein: CSVGQGTYEQYF
clone size: few
V gene: TRBV29-1
CDR3 length: 12
J gene: TRBJ2-7
D gene: TRBD1

CDR3 DNA: TGTGCCAGCAGCGTAGATCCGCGGTCAGCCACTGAAGCTTTCTTT
CDR3 protein: CASSVDPRSATEAFF
clone size: many
V gene: TRBV9
CDR3 length: 15
J gene: TRBJ1-1
D gene: .

CDR3 DNA: TGTGCCAGCAATCCTACACACCTAATGCACACTGAAGCTTTCTTT
CDR3 protein: CASNPTHLMHTEAFF
clone size: few
V gene: TRBV2
CDR3 length: 15
J gene: TRBJ1-1
D gene: .

CDR3 DNA: TGTGCCAGCAGCCACACAGGGGGCGATGGCTACACCTTC
CDR3 protein: CASSHTGGDGYTF
clone size: many
V gene: TRBV7-6
CDR3 length: 13
J gene: TRBJ1-2
D gene: TRBD1

CDR3 DNA: TGTGCCAGCAGTTTCGGTACCTACGAGCAGTACTTC
CDR3 protein: CASSFGTYEQYF
clone size: .
V gene: TRBV12-3/TRBV12-4
CDR3 length: 12
J gene: TRBJ2-7
D gene: .

CDR3 DNA: TGTGCCAGCAGTCCCCTAGAGGGCGGGGAGCTGTTTTTT
CDR3 protein: CASSPLEGGELFF
clone size: many
V gene: TRBV12-3/TRBV12-4
CDR3 length: 13
J gene: TRBJ2-2
D gene: .